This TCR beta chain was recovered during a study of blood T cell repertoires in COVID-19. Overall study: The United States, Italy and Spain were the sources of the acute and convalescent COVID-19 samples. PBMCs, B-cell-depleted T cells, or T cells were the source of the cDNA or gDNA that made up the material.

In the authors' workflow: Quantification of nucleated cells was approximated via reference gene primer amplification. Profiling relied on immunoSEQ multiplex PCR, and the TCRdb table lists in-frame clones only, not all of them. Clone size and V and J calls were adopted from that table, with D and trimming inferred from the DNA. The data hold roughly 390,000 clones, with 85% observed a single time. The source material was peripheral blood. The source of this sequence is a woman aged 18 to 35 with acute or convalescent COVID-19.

In DNA form, the CDR3 reads TGTGCCACTACCCCGGGACTTCTACAAGAGACCCAGTACTTC. Translated: CATTPGLLQETQYF. The chain couples TRBV10-3 to TRBJ2-5, with D possibly matching TRBD2 (6 bases). Germline V CDR1 and CDR2: ENHRY, SYGVKD. V lost 10 bases and J lost 2, with 17 bases in between. There are 14 residues in the CDR3.